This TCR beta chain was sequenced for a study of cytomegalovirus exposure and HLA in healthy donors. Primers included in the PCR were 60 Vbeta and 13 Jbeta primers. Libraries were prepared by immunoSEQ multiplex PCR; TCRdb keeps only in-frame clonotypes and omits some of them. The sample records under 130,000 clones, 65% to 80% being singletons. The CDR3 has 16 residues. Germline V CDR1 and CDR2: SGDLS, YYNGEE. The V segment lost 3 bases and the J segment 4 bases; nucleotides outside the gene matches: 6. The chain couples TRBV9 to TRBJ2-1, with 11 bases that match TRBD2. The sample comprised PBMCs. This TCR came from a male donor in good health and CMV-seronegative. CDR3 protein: CASSATSGTGYNEQFF. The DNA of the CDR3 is TGTGCCAGCAGCGCGACTAGCGGGACGGGGTACAATGAGCAGTTCTTC.